A single sample is the source of the 20 T cell receptor beta chains below, sequenced in a study of cytomegalovirus exposure and HLA in healthy donors. Assay: immunoSEQ multiplex PCR; the TCRdb copy retains only in-frame clones and omits some. The sample lists under 200,000 clones, about 81% occurring once. What was sequenced was PBMCs. The receptors shown here come from a woman in her thirties in good health and CMV-seronegative.

The rearrangement uses TRBV6-5 and TRBJ1-5; TRBD1 might be the D (5 bases). The CDR3 runs 15 residues. The germline gives CDR1 MNHEY, CDR2 SVGAGI. V lost 6 bases to trimming and J lost 4 bases, with 16 bases between them. CDR3 sequence (DNA): TGTGCCAGCAGGGGACTGGGGGGATTTAATCAGCCCCAGCATTTT. This encodes CASRGLGGFNQPQHF.

This clone appeared a single time. V and J are TRBV5-1 and TRBJ2-2; D is possibly TRBD1 (6 bases). Germline assignment: CDR1 SGHRS and CDR2 YFSETQ. This CDR3 region has 16 residues. V was cut by 5 bases and J by 4 bases, with 18 bases left in between. CDR3 region: CASRFSQGPVTGELFF. Here the CDR3 DNA reads TGCGCCAGCAGGTTTTCCCAGGGGCCGGTCACCGGGGAGCTGTTTTTT.

V is TRBV5-6 and J is TRBJ1-6; 9 nucleotides align to TRBD1. The CDR3 sequence is 15 residues long. J lost 8 bases, V lost 3 bases, and 6 bases had no gene match. CDR1 and CDR2 (germline): SGHDT, YYEEEE. For the CDR3, the DNA is TGTGCCAGCAGCTGGACCGGGACAGGGTATTCACCCCTCCACTTT. It yields the protein CASSWTGTGYSPLHF.

V gene TRBV19 combines with J gene TRBJ2-2, with a weak D call TRBD1 (5 bases). Trimming left V 11 bases short and J 6 bases short, with 16 bases between. CDR3 length equals 13 residues. The germline V gene encodes CDR1 LNHDA and CDR2 SQIVND (reference sequence). CDR3 sequence (DNA): TGTGCCGTATATCAACAGGTCCCCGGGGAGCTGTTTTTT. Its translation is CAVYQQVPGELFF.

This chain uses TRBV29-1 with TRBJ2-2; TRBD1 might be the D (6 bases). Trimming stripped 4 bases from V and 14 bases from J, with 17 bases between. Per the germline V gene, CDR1 is SQVTM and CDR2 is ANQGSEA. This CDR3 is 12 amino acids long. For the CDR3, the DNA is TGCAGCGTTGCCCCAGGGGCAGGGAAACTGTTTTTT. Its translation: CSVAPGAGKLFF.

V is TRBV30 and J is TRBJ1-4; 9 bases map to TRBD1. With V trimmed by 1 base and J by 0 bases, 12 bases remained unmatched. The CDR3 is 19 residues long. Germline CDR1 GTSNPN, CDR2 SVGIG (reference sequence). The CDR3 sequence: CAWSGSGTGTFATNEKLFF. In DNA form, the CDR3 reads TGTGCCTGGAGTGGATCTGGGACAGGGACTTTTGCAACTAATGAAAAACTGTTTTTT.

This sequence joins TRBV7-9 and TRBJ1-5; unclear D gene. V was shortened by 0 bases and J by 3 bases, with 3 bases between the two germline ends. The CDR3 runs to 13 residues. Per the germline V gene, CDR1 is SEHNR and CDR2 is FQNEAQ (reference sequence). Here the CDR3 reads CASSLAINQPQHF. CDR3 DNA: TGTGCCAGCAGCTTAGCTATCAATCAGCCCCAGCATTTT.

This chain joins TRBV6-4 and TRBJ2-3; TRBD2 is a possible D gene (5 bases). The CDR3 has 14 amino acids. Looked up from germline, CDR1 is MRHNA and CDR2 is SNTAGT. V lost 8 bases and J 2 bases, leaving 14 bases between the germline ends. CDR3 in amino acids: CASARTSNTDTQYF. The CDR3 region has the DNA TGTGCCAGCGCGCGGACTTCTAACACAGATACGCAGTATTTT.

The V gene is TRBV5-4, the J gene TRBJ1-1, with TRBD1 as a possible D gene (5 bases). The germline CDR1 and CDR2 sequences are SGHNT and YYREEE (reference sequence). The CDR3 loop spans 15 amino acids. The V end lost 0 bases, the J end lost 1 base, and 10 bases lay between the germline ends. The CDR3 sequence: CASSLGAGQNTEAFF. The CDR3 nucleotides are TGTGCCAGCAGCTTGGGTGCTGGACAGAACACTGAAGCTTTCTTT.

The chain links TRBV6-5 to TRBJ2-2, with D hard to call. Between the trimmed V and J ends, which lost 2 bases and 6 bases, there was a span of 4 bases. The CDR3 runs 12 residues. Germline CDR1 is MNHEY and CDR2 is SVGAGI. CDR3 sequence reads: CASSYSAGELFF. The CDR3 DNA sequence: TGTGCCAGCAGTTACAGCGCCGGGGAGCTGTTTTTT.

The J gene is TRBJ1-2, the V gene TRBV28; 11 nucleotides line up with TRBD1. The CDR3 runs 16 residues. Germline values: CDR1 MDHEN, CDR2 SYDVKM. J was trimmed by 4 bases and V by 6 bases; bases with no gene match: 10. The CDR3 DNA sequence: TGTGCCAGCAGGGCCCCCGGGACAGGGGGTAGCTATGGCTACACCTTC. The encoded protein is CASRAPGTGGSYGYTF.

This chain links TRBV4-2 with TRBJ2-3; TRBD2 aligns across 8 bases. This CDR3 is 20 amino acids long. The germline gives CDR1 LGHNA, CDR2 YNFKEQ. Trimming took 2 bases from V and 0 from J; bases not matched to a gene: 16. The CDR3 DNA is TGTGCCAGCAGCCAATCTCCCTATACGGGAGGGTTTAGTAGCACAGATACGCAGTATTTT. It codes for CASSQSPYTGGFSSTDTQYF.

This chain joins TRBV4-1 and TRBJ1-4; D possibly corresponds to TRBD1 (6 bases). Germline-derived CDR1 and CDR2 are MGHRA and YSYEKL. Deletions cut 4 bases from V and 7 bases from J, with 16 bases between. This CDR3 is built from 15 residues. The CDR3 DNA is TGCGCCAGCAGCCGCCTCGGGGGGGCGCGTGAAAAACTGTTTTTT. It is translated as CASSRLGGAREKLFF.

A single count supports this clone. The chain links TRBV2 to TRBJ2-3; a possible D gene is TRBD2 (6 bases). V shed 4 bases and J shed 2 bases, with 13 bases lying between them. CDR3 size: 15 residues. Germline-derived CDR1 and CDR2 are SNHLY and FYNNEI. The CDR3 region is CASSGDSGLTDTQYF. In DNA, the CDR3 is TGTGCCAGCAGTGGAGATAGCGGACTCACAGATACGCAGTATTTT.

This chain connects TRBV6-6 to TRBJ2-2, with D hard to call. V was clipped by 8 bases and J by 5 bases, with 21 bases between them. The CDR3 consists of 16 residues. The germline V gene encodes CDR1 MNHNY and CDR2 SVGAGI (reference sequence). DNA for the CDR3: TGTGCCAGCCTCCTCCCGCTGGGCCTTGAAACCGGGGAGCTGTTTTTT. As protein: CASLLPLGLETGELFF.

This clone has a count of ten or more. The chain uses TRBV11-1 and TRBJ1-1, with 7 bases identical to TRBD1. Germline trimming cut 5 bases from V and 11 bases from J; bases unmatched to any gene: 8. Per germline, CDR1 SGHAT and CDR2 FQDESV (reference sequence). The CDR3 totals 12 residues. Here the CDR3 reads CASSQTGSYAFF. The CDR3 region has the DNA TGTGCCAGCAGCCAGACAGGGTCCTACGCTTTCTTT. Full variable domain (outside the CDR3, taken from reference TRBV11-1 and TRBJ1-1): EAEVAQSPRYKITEKSQAVAFWCDPISGHATLYWYRQILGQGPELLVQFQDESVVDDSQLPKDRFSAERLKGVDSTLKIQPAELGDSAMYLCASSQTGSYAFFGQGTRLTVV.

This clone was detected only a few times. This chain connects TRBV5-1 to TRBJ1-4; tentatively, D is TRBD1 (5 bases). This CDR3 has 16 amino acids. The ends were cut back, 4 bases at V and 7 bases at J, with 20 bases in the middle. Per germline, CDR1 SGHRS and CDR2 YFSETQ. The CDR3 protein is CASSPWGRVESEKLFF. Written as DNA, the CDR3 is TGCGCCAGCAGCCCGTGGGGCAGGGTCGAAAGTGAAAAACTGTTTTTT. The whole variable domain, filled in from reference TRBV5-1 and TRBJ1-4, reads KAGVTQTPRYLIKTRGQQVTLSCSPISGHRSVSWYQQTPGQGLQFLFEYFSETQRNKGNFPGRFSGRQFSNSRSEMNVSTLELGDSALYLCASSPWGRVESEKLFFGSGTQLSVL.

The chain recombines TRBV4-2 with TRBJ1-5, with a tentative D call TRBD1 (5 bases). V was pared by 4 bases and J by 0 bases, with 28 bases between. In germline, CDR1 is LGHNA, CDR2 YNFKEQ. The CDR3 contains 21 residues. The CDR3 bases are TGTGCCAGCAGCCCCGGGGGTAAGGAAAGGCCTTTCGGTTATAGCAATCAGCCCCAGCATTTT. Translated, it gives CASSPGGKERPFGYSNQPQHF.

On this clone: At one boundary the junction diverges from the germline segment, which might be a read error. The chain is built from TRBV19 and TRBJ2-2; the D is unclear. This CDR3 region has 17 residues. Germline lookup yields CDR1 LNHDA and CDR2 SQIVND (reference sequence). Here the CDR3 DNA reads TGTGCCAGCAGTACATTTTTGAGGCTTCCGAACACCGGGGAGCTGTTTTTT. It yields the protein CASSTFLRLPNTGELFF.

This clone was detected only once. The chain employs TRBV7-6 and TRBJ2-2; possibly TRBD1 for D (5 bases). This CDR3 comprises 16 residues. CDR1 is SGHVS, CDR2 FNYEAQ, per germline. V was clipped by 6 bases and J by 4 bases, with 18 bases between them. CDR3 amino acids: CASRLYETGLTGELFF. The CDR3 nucleotides read TGTGCCAGCAGATTGTACGAAACAGGCCTCACCGGGGAGCTGTTTTTT.